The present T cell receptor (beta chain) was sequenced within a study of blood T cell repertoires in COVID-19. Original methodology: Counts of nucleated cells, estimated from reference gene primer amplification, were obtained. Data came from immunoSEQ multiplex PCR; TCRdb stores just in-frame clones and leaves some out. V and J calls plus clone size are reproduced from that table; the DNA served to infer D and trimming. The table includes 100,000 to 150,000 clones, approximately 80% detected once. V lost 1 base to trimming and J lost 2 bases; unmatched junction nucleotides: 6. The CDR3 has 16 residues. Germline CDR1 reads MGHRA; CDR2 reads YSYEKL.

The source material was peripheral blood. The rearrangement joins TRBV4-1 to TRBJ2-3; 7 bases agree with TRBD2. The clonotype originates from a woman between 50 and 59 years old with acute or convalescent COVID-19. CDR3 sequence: CASSQGEAGYTDTQYF. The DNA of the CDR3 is TGCGCCAGCAGCCAAGGTGAAGCGGGGTACACAGATACGCAGTATTTT.